A single TCR beta chain is shown here with its context. This clonotype turned up a few times. The antigen it binds to is not known. This may stem from a read error, because a much larger clone lies one nucleotide away. This specimen comes from a study of regulatory T cells in long-lasting Graves disease (dated by TCRdb to the early 2020s). The study in broad terms: In the newly diagnosed Graves' disease group, patients had been taking antithyroid drugs for less than 3 months. Patients with persistent Graves' disease were compared with patients with newly diagnosed Graves' disease using TCR sequencing and RNA sequencing of peripheral blood. The study was registered as a clinical trial and conducted in China. A total of some 35 samples underwent TCR sequencing, from about 13 patients with persistent Graves' disease and some 20 patients with newly diagnosed Graves' disease.

This sample's time point label indicates: newly diagnosed GD, antithyroid drugs for less than 3 months. For both TCR sequencing and RNA sequencing, RNA was extracted from PBMCs in TRIzol. Graves' disease was diagnosed according to American Thyroid Association guidelines. Patients for the study were recruited at an endocrinology department in Xi'an, China. Each patient gave 7.5 to 10 milliliters of peripheral blood, collected in an EDTA anticoagulant tube. Ficoll Paque Plus density gradient separation was used to isolate PBMCs, and no additional T cell sorting was done. An Agilent 2100 Bioanalyzer and agarose gel were used to check RNA quality, and a NanoDrop 2000 was used to measure RNA concentration. The library was made by multiplex PCR. TCRdb names Illumina HiSeq 4000 as the instrument used. iRepertoire HTBI primers and Arm-PCR amplification of CDR3 regions were used to construct TCR beta libraries. Before sequencing, the PCR products went through gel purification. The paper's data handling went like this. Gene usage analysis of CDR3 amino acid clonotypes relied on the approximately 62 TRBV and 15 or so TRBJ segments identified across samples. Filtered high-quality paired reads were merged into contigs using COPE and FqMerger. BLAST was used to align contigs to IMGT TRBV, TRBD and TRBJ reference genes, and CDR3 was defined according to IMGT. Any clonotype with a frequency above 0.1% was classified as a highly expanded clone. Shannon entropy was used to measure repertoire diversity, and the Gini coefficient was used to measure V-J evenness. A clonotype found in more than one individual was treated as public. Clones were called with MiXCR by TCRdb after fastp trimmed the public reads at Q25, and only in-frame beta chains were retained. Entries are consolidated by CDR3 protein sequence, retaining the most common genes and DNA. The V and J calls and clone size come from TCRdb's table, not from the authors' own analysis. The sample table lists 300,000 to 400,000 distinct CDR3 sequences, roughly a sixth of them with a count of one. The leading ten clones occupy about 20% of the sample.

CDR1 and CDR2 are read off the germline V gene as SGHTA and FQGNSA. Deletion took 5 bases off V and 1 base off J, with a span of 15 bases between the germline ends. The CDR3 sequence holds 16 residues, the cysteine and phenylalanine included. Of the read, only the CDR3 DNA is kept; its 48 bases are in frame from base 1. The full study reports these points: Preferential use of TRBV28, TRBJ1-2 and TRBJ2-5 was observed in persistent disease, whereas TRBV20-1 and TRBJ2-1 were favored in newly diagnosed disease. Patients with persistent disease shared more public clonotypes (about 3,000) than newly diagnosed patients did (nearly 1,000). Sequencing and analysis were limited to the TCR beta chain. Only peripheral blood was studied, because thyroid tissue, the primary lesion, was inaccessible. The authors noted that the small sample size was a limitation that may lower accuracy. Compared with newly diagnosed patients, patients with persistent Graves' disease had lower TCR Shannon entropy and fewer highly expanded clones, which suggests clonal expansion.

The TCR was taken from a female donor with Graves disease. Source: peripheral blood mononuclear cells (PBMCs), taken at new diagnosis, from a patient treated with antithyroid drugs. The rearrangement combines TRBV7-2 with TRBJ2-1; the D gene lacks a confident call. For the CDR3, the sequence is CASSLRPVGSYNEQFF. The nucleotide sequence is given as TGTGCCAGCAGCCTAAGACCTGTTGGATCCTACAATGAGCAGTTCTTC.